This T cell receptor (beta chain) was identified in a study of type 1 regulatory T cells. Study details: T-allo10 is an in vitro-generated, Tr1-enriched CD4 T cell product specific for alloantigen.

The CDR3 contains 16 residues. Losses at the gene ends were 1 base for V and 2 bases for J; bases not matched to a gene: 9. Germline V CDR1 and CDR2: SGHRS, YFSETQ. T-allo10 cells from the graft donor were described as anergic, host-alloantigen-specific, and alloantigen-specific suppressors. This clonotype was counted a few times. The antigen is not known. MiXCR, run by TCRdb on the reads, gives a single entry per CDR3 protein. The sample contains fewer than 70,000 distinct CDR3 sequences, around 63% of which appear only once. This chain links TRBV5-1 with TRBJ2-7; 7 nucleotides align to TRBD1. This TCR derives from a human donor in good health. Material for sequencing was cultured T cells, either the whole culture or a sorted T cell fraction (not recorded which). Subset in this sample: Tr1-enriched cell product generated in vitro against host alloantigens. CDR3 nucleotide sequence: TGCGCCAGCAGCTTGACTCCCGGAACAGGGGCCTACGAGCAGTACTTC. The encoded protein is CASSLTPGTGAYEQYF.